This TCR beta chain was documented in a study of vaccination and CD4 T cells after COVID-19. In regard to this clonotype: The antigen remains unidentified.

There are 13 residues in the CDR3. CDR1 and CDR2 (germline): DFQATT, SNEGSKA (reference sequence). As for treatment: approximately 9-day PBMC culture with coronavirus spike peptide pools or control peptides (ViraFEST assay). TCRs were sequenced by ViraFEST after antigen-specific T cells had been expanded with peptide pools. Sequencing of cultured CD4+ T cell DNA used the Oncomine TCR Beta short-read assay. Each CDR3 protein is one row after TCRdb ran MiXCR on the PCR reads. The table lists some 15,000 distinct CDR3 sequences, just over 55% of them singletons, with about an eighth in the top ten. The sample was CD4+ T cells from blood, cultured in vitro. The clonotype comes from a human donor who had recovered from COVID-19. The chain uses TRBV20-1 and TRBJ2-3, with 7 positions matching TRBD1. CDR3 nucleotides: TGCAGGGCCCCGACAGGGATAGCAGATACGCAGTATTTT. Translated: CRAPTGIADTQYF.